These 21 T cell receptor beta chains share one sample of origin, sequenced in a study of shared clonotypes between healthy human individuals. Generated by immunoSEQ multiplex PCR, the TCRdb table keeps only in-frame clones and is missing some. The sample lists about 2 million clones; over 85% were seen once. Specimen: naive CD4+ T cells sorted from blood. As for subset: CD45RA+ positively selected. These receptors all come from a man younger than 30 in good health.

The genes are TRBV2 and TRBJ2-2; TRBD1 matches 8 bases. Germline CDR1 and CDR2: SNHLY and FYNNEI. This CDR3 is built from 15 residues. V lost 7 bases, J lost 6 bases, and 10 bases stayed unmatched. CDR3 in amino acids: CASNRQGPTAGELFF. CDR3 sequence (DNA): TGTGCCAGCAATAGACAGGGGCCCACGGCCGGGGAGCTGTTTTTT.

This clone came up a few times. The V gene is TRBV19, the J gene TRBJ1-1; maybe TRBD1 (5 bases). From germline, CDR1 is LNHDA and CDR2 SQIVND (reference sequence). Trimming left V 0 bases short and J 4 bases short, with 9 bases between. This CDR3 is 14 amino acids long. CDR3 region: CASSIDGGTTEAFF. In nucleotides, the CDR3 is TGTGCCAGTAGTATAGATGGGGGTACCACTGAAGCTTTCTTT.

This sequence joins TRBV2 and TRBJ2-3; 12 bases are a match to TRBD2. Germline CDR1 and CDR2: SNHLY and FYNNEI. This CDR3 contains 15 residues. Unmatched junction bases numbered 3, after V lost 6 bases and J lost 2 bases. CDR3 loop: CASRPSGGATDTQYF. The CDR3 DNA is TGTGCCAGCAGACCTAGCGGGGGGGCCACAGATACGCAGTATTTT.

The chain joins TRBV5-1 to TRBJ2-1; TRBD2 matches 8 bases. Germline loops: CDR1 SGHRS, CDR2 YFSETQ. Trimming removed 4 bases from V and 5 bases from J; junction bases left unmatched: 14. The CDR3 extends over 17 amino acids. The CDR3 protein is CASSQRPNSGTNNEQFF. The CDR3 region has the DNA TGCGCCAGCAGCCAGCGACCTAATAGCGGGACCAACAATGAGCAGTTCTTC.

The chain uses TRBV30 and TRBJ1-1, with TRBD1 as a possible D gene (5 bases). With 4 bases removed from V and 10 bases from J, the gap between germline ends came to 19 bases. This CDR3 region has 13 residues. CDR1 GTSNPN and CDR2 SVGIG come from the germline V gene (reference sequence). The DNA for the CDR3 is TGTGCCTGGAAAACCGGGACGGGGAGTGGAGCTTTCTTT. Protein sequence: CAWKTGTGSGAFF.

Of note for this clone: The junction shows a germline mismatch at one end, possibly a read error. V usage is TRBV7-7 and J usage is TRBJ2-1; D gene unclear. This CDR3 is built from 12 residues. The V gene's germline CDR1 is SSHAT and CDR2 FNYEAQ (reference sequence). The CDR3: CASSLPTNEQFF. For the CDR3, the DNA is TGTGCTAGCAGCTTACCCACTAATGAGCAGTTCTTC.

V is TRBV5-1 and J is TRBJ2-5; D is perhaps TRBD1 (7 bases). The V end was cut by 0 bases, the J end by 6 bases, with 15 bases between. Germline lookup yields CDR1 SGHRS and CDR2 YFSETQ. The length of the CDR3 is 15 residues. The CDR3 region has the DNA TGCGCCAGCAGCTTGGCCGGAGGGGGCGAAAAGACCCAGTACTTC. Translated, it gives CASSLAGGGEKTQYF.

The chain couples TRBV7-2 to TRBJ2-6; a possible D gene is TRBD1 (5 bases). Germline assignment: CDR1 SGHTA and CDR2 FQGNSA. The CDR3 spans 18 residues. V lost 3 bases to trimming and J lost 0 bases, with 15 bases between them. CDR3 bases: TGTGCCAGCAGCTTCCCAGGGAAGCAACTCTCTGGGGCCAACGTCCTGACTTTC. Translated: CASSFPGKQLSGANVLTF.

The chain has TRBV7-9 and TRBJ2-7; D remains unclear. Germline CDR1 and CDR2: SEHNR and FQNEAQ (reference sequence). The germline V and J ends were trimmed by 3 bases and 2 bases, with 11 bases remaining between them. The CDR3 runs 14 residues. The CDR3 loop reads CASSLSQPPYEQYF. CDR3 nucleotide sequence: TGTGCCAGCAGCTTGTCACAGCCTCCCTACGAGCAGTACTTC.

CDR3 residues: CASSLGKSNTNFNEQFF. The CDR3 DNA reads TGTGCCAGCAGCTTGGGTAAGAGTAACACTAATTTCAATGAGCAGTTCTTC. V is TRBV5-4 and J is TRBJ2-1; no clear D gene. CDR3 size: 17 residues. CDR1 SGHNT and CDR2 YYREEE come from the germline V gene (reference sequence). V shed 0 bases and J shed 6 bases, with 19 bases lying between them.

This clone was picked up many times. The sample carries other DNA sequences with the same CDR3. The gene calls are TRBV6-6 and TRBJ1-3; possibly TRBD1 for D (5 bases). CDR3 length equals 16 residues. CDR1 MNHNY and CDR2 SVGAGI come from the germline V gene (reference sequence). Trimming removed 2 bases at V and 4 bases at J, with 15 bases between. CDR3 amino acids: CASSYGGRALGNTIYF. DNA of the CDR3: TGTGCCAGCAGTTACGGAGGCAGGGCCTTAGGAAACACCATATATTTT.

This chain connects TRBV15 to TRBJ1-5, with 9 bases that match TRBD1. The V gene's germline CDR1 is LNHNV and CDR2 YYDKDF (reference sequence). The trim removed 0 bases at V and 3 bases at J, leaving 6 bases unmatched. CDR3 length: 17 amino acids. CDR3 amino acids: CATSRDRQGVFNQPQHF. The CDR3 nucleotides are TGTGCCACCAGCAGAGATCGACAGGGGGTCTTCAATCAGCCCCAGCATTTT. Using reference TRBV15 and TRBJ1-5 for the parts outside the CDR3, the full variable domain is DAMVIQNPRYQVTQFGKPVTLSCSQTLNHNVMYWYQQKSSQAPKLLFHYYDKDFNNEADTPDNFQSRRPNTSFCFLDIRSPGLGDTAMYLCATSRDRQGVFNQPQHFGDGTRLSIL.

The V and J genes are TRBV7-2 and TRBJ1-6; D gene ambiguous. CDR1 and CDR2 from the germline V gene are SGHTA and FQGNSA. Deletions cut 1 base from V and 9 bases from J, with 10 bases between. The CDR3 length is 14 residues. CDR3 in DNA: TGTGCCAGCAGCTTAGATGCTGCGGGTTCACCCCTCCACTTT. This encodes CASSLDAAGSPLHF.

The V and J genes are TRBV6-5 and TRBJ1-1; a weak D match, TRBD1 (5 bases). This CDR3 spans 16 amino acids. The ends were cut back, 0 bases at V and 6 bases at J, with 17 bases in the middle. Germline-derived CDR1 and CDR2 are MNHEY and SVGAGI. The CDR3: CASSYSRQGLLAEAFF. The CDR3 DNA follows: TGTGCCAGCAGTTACTCGCGTCAGGGTCTTCTTGCTGAAGCTTTCTTT.

This chain joins TRBV25-1 and TRBJ1-6, with unresolved D. The V end lost 4 bases, the J end lost 5 bases, and 18 bases lay between the germline ends. Germline CDR1 MGHDK, CDR2 SYGVNS. CDR3 length: 17 residues. CDR3 coding DNA: TGTGCCAGCAGTGCTTCTCCTAGCGGTATTAATAATTCACCCCTCCACTTT. It is translated as CASSASPSGINNSPLHF.

CDR3 DNA: TGCGCCAGTCAAGCTTGGCAATTTTTCGGACAGGGGGAGACCCAGTACTTC. Translation: CASQAWQFFGQGETQYF. This chain links TRBV5-1 with TRBJ2-5, with TRBD1 matching over 9 bases. Germline values: CDR1 SGHRS, CDR2 YFSETQ. After removal of 8 bases from V and 5 bases from J, the junction contained 19 bases not matched to a gene. The CDR3 has 17 residues.

The chain is built from TRBV10-1 and TRBJ2-7, with TRBD2 as a possible D gene (5 bases). Between the trimmed V and J ends, which lost 2 bases and 9 bases, there was a span of 14 bases. Germline assignment: CDR1 WNHNN and CDR2 SYGVQD (reference sequence). CDR3 length: 13 amino acids. The CDR3 sequence is CASSEGIGVGQYF. CDR3 coding DNA: TGCGCCAGCAGTGAGGGGATCGGGGTAGGGCAGTACTTC.

The rearrangement joins TRBV6-6 to TRBJ2-4, with a possible D match to TRBD2 (5 bases). Deletions cut 7 bases from V and 1 base from J, with 11 bases between. CDR1 MNHNY and CDR2 SVGAGI come from the germline V gene (reference sequence). The length of the CDR3 is 14 residues. CDR3 bases: TGTGCCAGCACCCTCACGGGGGCCAAAAACATTCAGTACTTC. Its translation: CASTLTGAKNIQYF.

The rearrangement links TRBV18 to TRBJ1-3; 7 nucleotides agree with TRBD1. Germline CDR1 is KGHSH and CDR2 is LQKENI. The CDR3 loop spans 20 amino acids. J gave up 0 bases and V 1 base, and 15 bases lay outside the gene matches. The CDR3 is CASSPREWDSAYSSGNTIYF. CDR3 sequence (DNA): TGTGCCAGCTCACCACGAGAATGGGACAGCGCCTATAGCTCTGGAAACACCATATATTTT. Variable domain in full (rest from reference TRBV18 and TRBJ1-3): NAGVMQNPRHLVRRRGQEARLRCSPMKGHSHVYWYRQLPEEGLKFMVYLQKENIIDESGMPKERFSAEFPKEGPSILRIQQVVRGDSAAYFCASSPREWDSAYSSGNTIYFGEGSWLTVV.

The chain uses TRBV19 and TRBJ2-7; D perhaps matches TRBD2 (5 bases). CDR1 LNHDA and CDR2 SQIVND come from the germline V gene (reference sequence). The CDR3 has 15 residues. The ends were cut back, 3 bases at V and 0 bases at J, with 12 bases in the middle. The CDR3 DNA follows: TGTGCCAGTAGTATGGACGCCGCGGGCTCCTACGAGCAGTACTTC. Amino acids: CASSMDAAGSYEQYF.

J is TRBJ1-5 and V is TRBV2; D might be TRBD1 (6 bases). This CDR3 region has 14 residues. V was pared by 4 bases and J by 5 bases, with 12 bases between. The germline V gene has CDR1 SNHLY and CDR2 FYNNEI. The CDR3: CASSVGTQYQPQHF. For the CDR3, the DNA is TGTGCCAGCAGTGTCGGGACACAATATCAGCCCCAGCATTTT.